This TCR beta chain is from a study of blood T cell repertoires in COVID-19. In the study's own analysis: Cell counts per sample came from amplifying reference gene primers. The method was immunoSEQ multiplex PCR; TCRdb's version includes in-frame clones alone and lacks a portion of them. V, J and clone size are those of that table, while D and trimming were read from the DNA. In the table there are 70,000 to 100,000 clones, around nine tenths of which are singletons. This CDR3 spans 16 amino acids. The germline gives CDR1 SGHTA, CDR2 FQGTGA. V shed 5 bases, J shed 0 bases, and the junction held 5 bases outside the gene matches.

The chain employs TRBV7-3 and TRBJ2-2, with 8 bases lining up with TRBD1. The material sequenced was peripheral blood. The clonotype comes from a man of 80 years or more with active or convalescent COVID-19. The CDR3 region is CASSPTGVSNTGELFF. The CDR3, as DNA: TGTGCCAGCAGCCCGACAGGGGTATCGAACACCGGGGAGCTGTTTTTT.